The 26 T cell receptor beta chains below all came from one sample that was sequenced in a study of cytomegalovirus exposure and HLA in healthy donors. Repertoires were generated with immunoSEQ multiplex PCR, while TCRdb's copy carries only in-frame clones and drops some. The data show around 90,000 clones, 84% seen once. Specimen: PBMCs. These receptors were taken from a woman younger than 35 in good health and CMV-seropositive.

This chain joins TRBV6-6 and TRBJ1-3; possible D gene TRBD1, 5 bases. V gave up 7 bases and J gave up 3 bases, with 16 bases separating them. Germline CDR1 MNHNY, CDR2 SVGAGI (reference sequence). The CDR3 contains 15 residues. CDR3 DNA: TGTGCCAGCACTTATCAGGGTAGCAGTGGAAACACCATATATTTT. Translation gives CASTYQGSSGNTIYF.

The rearrangement links TRBV11-2 to TRBJ2-5, with 10 bases fitting TRBD1. Germline V gene data show CDR1 as SGHAT and CDR2 as FQNNGV. V dropped 7 bases and J dropped 4; count of bases not matched to a gene: 9. The CDR3 consists of 15 residues. The CDR3 DNA is TGTGCCAGCACCTCCCGGACAGGGGGGGGAGAGACCCAGTACTTC. Translation gives CASTSRTGGGETQYF.

The chain joins TRBV29-1 to TRBJ2-1; the match to TRBD1 covers 9 bases. V lost 1 base to trimming and J lost 4 bases; unmatched junction nucleotides: 11. Germline loops: CDR1 SQVTM, CDR2 ANQGSEA. This CDR3 is built from 17 residues. In nucleotides, the CDR3 is TGCAGCGTTGAAGGGAGGACAGGGGTGAGCGGGTACAATGAGCAGTTCTTC. Amino acid sequence: CSVEGRTGVSGYNEQFF.

V gene TRBV28 combines with J gene TRBJ1-1, with D tentatively TRBD1 (5 bases). The length of the CDR3 is 15 residues. CDR1 is MDHEN, CDR2 SYDVKM, per germline. The V gene lost 4 bases and the J gene lost 4 bases, with 16 bases spanning the gap. CDR3 sequence (DNA): TGTGCCAGCAGTTCCAATTCGGGGGGGATCACTGAAGCTTTCTTT. It encodes CASSSNSGGITEAFF. Filled out from reference TRBV28 and TRBJ1-1, the complete variable domain reads DVKVTQSSRYLVKRTGEKVFLECVQDMDHENMFWYRQDPGLGLRLIYFSYDVKMKEKGDIPEGYSVSREKKERFSLILESASTNQTSMYLCASSSNSGGITEAFFGQGTRLTVV.

V gene TRBV7-9 combines with J gene TRBJ2-7; D not resolved. The germline V gene encodes CDR1 SEHNR and CDR2 FQNEAQ (reference sequence). The CDR3 totals 13 residues. V dropped 0 bases and J dropped 6 bases, with 9 bases sitting between them. The CDR3 region is CASSLAAAPEQYF. CDR3 bases: TGTGCCAGCAGCTTAGCGGCAGCGCCCGAGCAGTACTTC.

The J gene is TRBJ1-4, the V gene TRBV5-6; possibly TRBD1 for D (5 bases). The CDR3 extends over 14 amino acids. In germline, CDR1 is SGHDT, CDR2 YYEEEE. With 1 base removed from V and 4 bases from J, the gap between germline ends came to 8 bases. The CDR3 spells CASSLQGFNEKLFF. CDR3 DNA sequence: TGTGCCAGCAGCTTGCAGGGTTTTAATGAAAAACTGTTTTTT.

This clone was picked up a small number of times. The J gene is TRBJ1-2, the V gene TRBV7-9, with 7 bases that match TRBD1. Germline trimming cut 6 bases from V and 2 bases from J; bases unmatched to any gene: 6. This CDR3 region has 14 residues. Per the germline V gene, CDR1 is SEHNR and CDR2 is FQNEAQ (reference sequence). CDR3 nucleotides: TGTGCCAGCAGTCCTGAACAGGGGAACTATGGCTACACCTTC. This translates into CASSPEQGNYGYTF.

This clone was detected only once. J is TRBJ1-1 and V is TRBV28; D gene ambiguous. The CDR3 runs 12 residues. V was cut by 10 bases and J by 1 base, with 10 bases left in between. The germline V gene has CDR1 MDHEN and CDR2 SYDVKM. CDR3 region: CATRRGNTEAFF. The CDR3 nucleotides are TGTGCCACCAGGCGTGGGAACACTGAAGCTTTCTTT. Looking up the rest from reference TRBV28 and TRBJ1-1 gives the full variable domain: DVKVTQSSRYLVKRTGEKVFLECVQDMDHENMFWYRQDPGLGLRLIYFSYDVKMKEKGDIPEGYSVSREKKERFSLILESASTNQTSMYLCATRRGNTEAFFGQGTRLTVV.

The chain employs TRBV9 and TRBJ2-2; 9 bases match TRBD1. The V and J ends lost 0 bases and 4 bases, in that order; junction bases with no gene match: 1. The CDR3 contains 15 residues. The germline gives CDR1 SGDLS, CDR2 YYNGEE. The CDR3 nucleotides are TGTGCCAGCAGCGTAGTGACAGGGGGCACCGGGGAGCTGTTTTTT. Amino acids: CASSVVTGGTGELFF.

Here the CDR3 reads CASSLESTGGYSPLHF. The CDR3 bases are TGTGCCAGCAGCTTAGAATCCACAGGGGGCTATTCACCCCTCCACTTT. The rearrangement links TRBV11-2 to TRBJ1-6; 9 bases align to TRBD1. The germline CDR1 and CDR2 sequences are SGHAT and FQNNGV. The CDR3 is 16 amino acids. V was clipped by 0 bases and J by 8 bases; unmatched bases: 5.

The genes are TRBV5-4 and TRBJ2-3, with TRBD2 matching over 7 bases. Germline CDR1 is SGHNT and CDR2 is YYREEE (reference sequence). The CDR3 covers 11 residues. The trim removed 7 bases at V and 4 bases at J, leaving 0 bases unmatched. CDR3 amino acids: CASGRADTQYF. The CDR3, as DNA: TGTGCCAGCGGGAGGGCAGATACGCAGTATTTT.

The chain has TRBV19 and TRBJ1-5, with 8 bases aligning to TRBD1. Unmatched junction bases numbered 14, after V lost 3 bases and J lost 4 bases. Germline assignment: CDR1 LNHDA and CDR2 SQIVND (reference sequence). The CDR3 consists of 18 residues. The CDR3 DNA sequence: TGTGCCAGTAGTATGGGGACAGGCCTCCCGTCAGGAAATCAGCCCCAGCATTTT. Protein: CASSMGTGLPSGNQPQHF. The whole variable domain, remainder taken from reference TRBV19 and TRBJ1-5, is DGGITQSPKYLFRKEGQNVTLSCEQNLNHDAMYWYRQDPGQGLRLIYYSQIVNDFQKGDIAEGYSVSREKKESFPLTVTSAQKNPTAFYLCASSMGTGLPSGNQPQHFGDGTRLSIL.

The chain couples TRBV30 to TRBJ2-5; D might be TRBD1 (6 bases). The CDR3 runs to 13 residues. V was shortened by 7 bases and J by 1 base, with 13 bases between the two germline ends. Germline V gives CDR1 GTSNPN, CDR2 SVGIG (reference sequence). The DNA for the CDR3 is TGTGCCTTGACAGGTCGGCTCCAAGAGACCCAGTACTTC. It specifies CALTGRLQETQYF.

This chain connects TRBV7-3 to TRBJ2-5, with 8 bases matching TRBD2. Germline V CDR1 and CDR2: SGHTA, FQGTGA. This CDR3 contains 14 residues. With V trimmed by 4 bases and J by 3 bases, 4 bases remained unmatched. Here the CDR3 reads CASSYGGAEETQYF. The CDR3 DNA is TGTGCCAGCAGCTACGGGGGGGCTGAAGAGACCCAGTACTTC.

The V call is TRBV10-2, the J call TRBJ2-7, with a tentative D call TRBD2 (5 bases). Germline CDR1 WSHSY, CDR2 SAAADI. Trimming removed 0 bases at V and 6 bases at J, with 15 bases between. CDR3 length: 15 residues. The CDR3 DNA reads TGCGCCAGCAGTGAGTCGACGAGGTCGGGGTCCGAGCAGTACTTC. Protein sequence: CASSESTRSGSEQYF.

This chain links TRBV4-1 with TRBJ2-1; weak D call: TRBD1 (6 bases). Trimming removed 0 bases from V and 4 bases from J, with 13 bases in between. Germline V gives CDR1 MGHRA, CDR2 YSYEKL. The CDR3 spans 16 residues. CDR3 in amino acids: CASSQEGRGHYNEQFF. CDR3 in DNA: TGCGCCAGCAGCCAAGAGGGCAGGGGACATTACAATGAGCAGTTCTTC.

This chain connects TRBV30 to TRBJ2-2; 9 bases line up with TRBD1. Germline V gene sequence: CDR1 GTSNPN, CDR2 SVGIG (reference sequence). This CDR3 is built from 15 residues. V shed 3 bases, J shed 5 bases, and the junction held 7 bases outside the gene matches. The CDR3 DNA follows: TGTGCCTGGAGCACGGGACAGGGATGGACCGGGGAGCTGTTTTTT. Amino acids: CAWSTGQGWTGELFF.

The V gene is TRBV6-5, the J gene TRBJ2-5; 11 nucleotides align to TRBD1. J was trimmed by 4 bases and V by 3 bases; bases with no gene match: 7. This CDR3 has 16 residues. CDR1 and CDR2 (germline): MNHEY, SVGAGI. CDR3 in DNA: TGTGCCAGCAGTTATAGCGGACAGGGGGCGCCAGAGACCCAGTACTTC. Its protein is CASSYSGQGAPETQYF.

The chain is built from TRBV4-3 and TRBJ2-3, with 9 bases aligning to TRBD1. Germline V gene lookup returns CDR1 LGHNA and CDR2 YSLEER. The CDR3 sequence is 16 residues long. The J segment lost 5 bases and the V segment lost 2 bases, leaving 8 bases of the junction unmatched. The CDR3 DNA is TGCGCCAGCAGCCAACGGGGACAGGGTAGAGGAGATACGCAGTATTTT. This encodes CASSQRGQGRGDTQYF.

Of note for this clone: This sample also contains other DNA sequences that code for the same CDR3. V gene TRBV9 combines with J gene TRBJ2-7; 8 positions match TRBD1. This CDR3 is built from 14 residues. Trimming at V came to 0 bases and at J to 4 bases, leaving 3 bases not matched to a gene. Germline loops: CDR1 SGDLS, CDR2 YYNGEE. CDR3 bases: TGTGCCAGCAGCGTAGGGACAGGGTTTTACGAGCAGTACTTC. Translating gives CASSVGTGFYEQYF.

J is TRBJ2-2 and V is TRBV9, with D possibly TRBD1 on 5 matching bases. Per the germline V gene, CDR1 is SGDLS and CDR2 is YYNGEE. The CDR3 loop spans 15 amino acids. The V and J ends lost 4 bases and 3 bases respectively, with 13 bases between them. The CDR3 spells CASSPLQGYTGELFF. As DNA, the CDR3 is TGTGCCAGCAGCCCCCTTCAGGGCTACACCGGGGAGCTGTTTTTT.

V is TRBV10-2 and J is TRBJ2-1; 8 bases align to TRBD2. Germline CDR1 and CDR2: WSHSY and SAAADI. V lost 3 bases, J lost 5 bases, and 9 bases stayed unmatched. The CDR3 loop spans 16 amino acids. Written as DNA, the CDR3 is TGCGCCAGCAGTGAAAATCAAGCGGGGGTAAACAATGAGCAGTTCTTC. Encoded protein: CASSENQAGVNNEQFF.

The gene calls are TRBV2 and TRBJ1-1, with 7 bases that match TRBD1. The CDR3 sequence is 14 residues long. J gave up 2 bases and V 7 bases, and 7 bases lay outside the gene matches. Germline-derived CDR1 and CDR2 are SNHLY and FYNNEI. The CDR3 sequence is CASKVGTVNTEAFF. The DNA for the CDR3 is TGTGCCAGCAAGGTAGGGACAGTTAACACTGAAGCTTTCTTT.

The V gene is TRBV19, the J gene TRBJ1-5; 11 bases are a match to TRBD1. This CDR3 has 14 amino acids. From germline, CDR1 is LNHDA and CDR2 SQIVND (reference sequence). V dropped 2 bases and J dropped 9; count of bases not matched to a gene: 3. The CDR3 sequence is CASSISGQGGPQHF. The CDR3 DNA follows: TGTGCCAGTAGTATATCGGGACAGGGGGGGCCCCAGCATTTT.

The chain couples TRBV5-6 to TRBJ1-2, with 7 bases fitting TRBD1. CDR3 length: 13 amino acids. The germline CDR1 and CDR2 sequences are SGHDT and YYEEEE. The V and J ends lost 4 bases and 5 bases, in that order; junction bases with no gene match: 5. CDR3 sequence: CASSLGQVYGYTF. CDR3 DNA: TGTGCCAGCAGCCTTGGACAGGTTTATGGCTACACCTTC. Full variable domain (rest looked up from reference TRBV5-6 and TRBJ1-2): DAGVTQSPTHLIKTRGQQVTLRCSPKSGHDTVSWYQQALGQGPQFIFQYYEEEERQRGNFPDRFSGHQFPNYSSELNVNALLLGDSALYLCASSLGQVYGYTFGSGTRLTVV.

The chain combines TRBV9 with TRBJ1-1, with 7 bases aligning to TRBD1. Germline-derived CDR1 and CDR2 are SGDLS and YYNGEE. The V segment lost 3 bases and the J segment 2 bases; nucleotides outside the gene matches: 13. CDR3 size: 17 residues. CDR3 sequence reads: CASSARWATGENTEAFF. For the CDR3, the DNA is TGTGCCAGCAGCGCCCGTTGGGCTACAGGGGAAAACACTGAAGCTTTCTTT.